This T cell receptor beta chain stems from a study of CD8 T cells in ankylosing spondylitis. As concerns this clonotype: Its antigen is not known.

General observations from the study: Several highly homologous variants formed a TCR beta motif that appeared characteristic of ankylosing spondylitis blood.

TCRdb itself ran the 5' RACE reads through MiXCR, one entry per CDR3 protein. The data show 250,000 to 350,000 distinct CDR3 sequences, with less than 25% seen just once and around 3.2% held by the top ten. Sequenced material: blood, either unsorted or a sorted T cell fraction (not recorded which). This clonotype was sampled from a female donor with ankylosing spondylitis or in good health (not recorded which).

CDR3 DNA sequence: TGCGCCAGCAGCGGACTAGCGGGAGGTCCTGGGACCGGGGAGCTGTTTTTT. This translates into CASSGLAGGPGTGELFF. This chain joins TRBV4-1 and TRBJ2-2; 14 bases are shared with TRBD2. This CDR3 region has 17 residues. The germline V gene encodes CDR1 MGHRA and CDR2 YSYEKL. Trimming at V came to 5 bases and at J to 5 bases, leaving 7 bases not matched to a gene.